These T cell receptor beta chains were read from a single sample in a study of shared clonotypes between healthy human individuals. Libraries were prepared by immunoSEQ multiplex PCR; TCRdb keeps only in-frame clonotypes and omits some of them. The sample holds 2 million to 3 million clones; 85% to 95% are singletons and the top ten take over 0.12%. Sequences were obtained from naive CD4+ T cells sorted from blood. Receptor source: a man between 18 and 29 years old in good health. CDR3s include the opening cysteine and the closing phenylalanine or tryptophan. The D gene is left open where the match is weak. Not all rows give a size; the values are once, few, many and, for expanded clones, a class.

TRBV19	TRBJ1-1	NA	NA	TGTGCCAGTAGTATAGGTGCACAGCATAACACTGAAGCTTTCTTT	CASSIGAQHNTEAFF
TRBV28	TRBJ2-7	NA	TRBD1	TGTGCCAGCAGTCTGACAGGACAGGTTTACGAGCAGTACTTC	CASSLTGQVYEQYF
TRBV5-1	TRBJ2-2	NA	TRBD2	TGCGCCAGCCGGAGCAGCGGGACCACCGGGGAGCTGTTTTTT	CASRSSGTTGELFF
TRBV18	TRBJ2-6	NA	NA	TGTGCCAGCTCACCGTTTTTTGGGGTGAGCGCTGGGGCCAACGTCCTGACTTTC	CASSPFFGVSAGANVLTF
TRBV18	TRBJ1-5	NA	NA	TGTGCCAGCTCACCGAGTCAGGATTATAGCAATCAGCCCCAGCATTTT	CASSPSQDYSNQPQHF
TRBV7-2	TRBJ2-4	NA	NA	TGTGCCAGCAGCCTAGGACTAGCCAAAAACATTCAGTACTTC	CASSLGLAKNIQYF
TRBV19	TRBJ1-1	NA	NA	TGTGCCAGTAGGGGGTTGGGACTGAGGGATGAAGCTTTCTTT	CASRGLGLRDEAFF
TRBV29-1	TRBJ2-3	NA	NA	TGCAGCCCCCGCCCCGGTGATACGCAGTATTTT	CSPRPGDTQYF
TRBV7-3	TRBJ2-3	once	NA	TGTGCCAGCAGCTTGGAGGGGTGGGATACGCAGTATTTT	CASSLEGWDTQYF
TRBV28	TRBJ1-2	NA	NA	TGTGCCAGCAGCTTGGGACTGTTCCCTAACTATGGCTACACCTTC	CASSLGLFPNYGYTF
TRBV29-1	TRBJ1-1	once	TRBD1	TGCAGCGTTGAAAGGGGGCTGAGGGACACTGAAGCTTTCTTT	CSVERGLRDTEAFF
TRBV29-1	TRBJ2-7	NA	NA	TGCAGCGTGGCAGAGGGCTTTTCTTCCTACGAGCAGTACTTC	CSVAEGFSSYEQYF
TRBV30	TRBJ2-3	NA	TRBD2	TGTGCCTGGAGTGTTGGGAGGGCTAGCGGGAGGGCCCAGCACGGCACAGATACGCAGTATTTT	CAWSVGRASGRAQHGTDTQYF
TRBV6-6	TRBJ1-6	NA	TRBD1	TGTGCCAGCAGTTACTCAGGGGGCGATTCACCCCTCCACTTT	CASSYSGGDSPLHF
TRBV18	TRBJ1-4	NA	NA	TGTGCCAGCTCACCTCCCGGCGGCGGGACTAATGAAAAACTGTTTTTT	CASSPPGGGTNEKLFF
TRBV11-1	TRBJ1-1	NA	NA	TGTGCCAGCAGACACCACCTGAACACTGAAGCTTTCTTT	CASRHHLNTEAFF
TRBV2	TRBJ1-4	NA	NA	TGTGCCAGCACTTCCTCCTTTGGGGTTAATGAAAAACTGTTTTTT	CASTSSFGVNEKLFF
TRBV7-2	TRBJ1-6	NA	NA	TGTGCCAGCACCGAAGTCGGGGAGTCCTATAATTCACCCCTCCACTTT	CASTEVGESYNSPLHF
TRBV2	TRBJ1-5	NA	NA	TGTGCCAGCAAAGGTAGGGCACTGGGGCCCCAGCATTTT	CASKGRALGPQHF
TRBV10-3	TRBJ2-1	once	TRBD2	TGTGCCATCAGTAGGGCGGGGGGAGCTTACAATGAGCAGTTCTTC	CAISRAGGAYNEQFF
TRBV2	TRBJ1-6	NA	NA	TGTGCCAGCTCCGGTGTCGGGGCCGCCTATAATTCACCCCTCCACTTT	CASSGVGAAYNSPLHF
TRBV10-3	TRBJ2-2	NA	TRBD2	TGTGCCATCAGTGATAGGACTAGCGGGACCGGGGAGCTGTTTTTT	CAISDRTSGTGELFF
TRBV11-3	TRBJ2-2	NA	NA	TGTGCCAGCAGCTTAGAGACCGGGGAGCTGTTTTTT	CASSLETGELFF
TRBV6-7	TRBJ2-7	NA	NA	TGTGCCAGCAGTTACTCCGAAGGGGGGGCCGCGTCCTACGAGCAGTACTTC	CASSYSEGGAASYEQYF
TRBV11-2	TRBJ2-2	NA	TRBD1	TGTGCCAGCAGCTTAGGACAGGGAGTTTCCGGGGAGCTGTTTTTT	CASSLGQGVSGELFF
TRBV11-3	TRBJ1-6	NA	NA	TGTGCCAGCAGCCGAGACGGGGGGTGGAATTCACCCCTCCACTTT	CASSRDGGWNSPLHF
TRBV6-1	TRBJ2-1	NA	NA	TGTGCCAGCAGCCAAGGGGGAAAGTACAATGAGCAGTTCTTC	CASSQGGKYNEQFF
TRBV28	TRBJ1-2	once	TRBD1	TGTGCCAGCAGTACAGGGGCCATCTATGGCTACACCTTC	CASSTGAIYGYTF
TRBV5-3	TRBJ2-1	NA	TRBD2	TGTGCCAGAAGGACTAGCGGGAGGAAAAATGAGCAGTTCTTC	CARRTSGRKNEQFF
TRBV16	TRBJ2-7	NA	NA	TGTGCCAGCAGCCAATCACGGAACTCCTACGAGCAGTACTTC	CASSQSRNSYEQYF
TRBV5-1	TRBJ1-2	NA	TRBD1	TGCGCCAGCAGCTTGGCCCCGGGACAGGGACATGGCTACACCTTC	CASSLAPGQGHGYTF
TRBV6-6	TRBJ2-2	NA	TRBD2	TGTGCCAGCAGTTACCCGGGGGGGGCCACCGGGGAGCTGTTTTTT	CASSYPGGATGELFF
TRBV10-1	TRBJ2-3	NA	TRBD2	TGCGCCAGCAGTCCGGTGCGGGGGGGCACAGATACGCAGTATTTT	CASSPVRGGTDTQYF
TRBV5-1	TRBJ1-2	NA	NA	TGCGCCAGCAGCGCGCGGGGGCCAGACTATGGCTACACCTTC	CASSARGPDYGYTF
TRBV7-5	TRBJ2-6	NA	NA	TGTGCCAGAAGCTTATGGGGGCGTCGGCGGTCTGGGGCCAACGTCCTGACTTTC	CARSLWGRRRSGANVLTF
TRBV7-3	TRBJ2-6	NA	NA	TGTGCCAGCACCCCCAGGGGTCCTAGCTCTGGGGCCAACGTCCTGACTTTC	CASTPRGPSSGANVLTF
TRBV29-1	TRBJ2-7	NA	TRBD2	TGCAGCGTGGCTACTAGCGTTGCCTACGAGCAGTACTTC	CSVATSVAYEQYF
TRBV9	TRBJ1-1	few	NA	TGTGCCAGCAGCGTAGCCGCAGAGAACACTGAAGCTTTCTTT	CASSVAAENTEAFF
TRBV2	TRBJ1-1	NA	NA	TGTGCCAGCAGTGTAGATTTTGGCCAGGCGATAGAAGCTTTCTTT	CASSVDFGQAIEAFF
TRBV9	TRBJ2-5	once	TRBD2	TGTGCCAGCAGCGGAGCTAGCGGCGGGGCCCAGTACTTC	CASSGASGGAQYF
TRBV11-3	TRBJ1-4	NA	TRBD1	TGTGCCAGCAGCTGTAATCCGGGACAGGCAGTCTGGGGTGAAAAACTGTTTTTT	CASSCNPGQAVWGEKLFF
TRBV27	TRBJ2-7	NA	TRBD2	TGTGCCAGCAGTTCCGGACTAGCGGGGCACTACGAGCAGTACTTC	CASSSGLAGHYEQYF
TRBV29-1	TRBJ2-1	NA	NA	TGCAGCGTTGGGGGCGGGAACTCCTACAATGAGCAGTTCTTC	CSVGGGNSYNEQFF
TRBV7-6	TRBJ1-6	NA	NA	TGTGCCAGCAGCTCCGGGTCGAATTCACCCCTCCACTTT	CASSSGSNSPLHF
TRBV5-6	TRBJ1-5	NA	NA	TGTGCCAGCAGCTTGGCGGGGGCACTGTACAATCAGCCCCAGCATTTT	CASSLAGALYNQPQHF
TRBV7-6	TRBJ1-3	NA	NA	TGTGCCAGCAGCTTACCCCACGAGGGTACTGGAAACACCATATATTTT	CASSLPHEGTGNTIYF
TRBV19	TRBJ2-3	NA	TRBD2	TGTGCCAGTAGTATCTTTTCGGGGGGAGGCACAGATACGCAGTATTTT	CASSIFSGGGTDTQYF
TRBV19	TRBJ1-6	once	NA	TGTGCCAGTAGTCTCTCGTGGACTCCTTCACCCCTCCACTTT	CASSLSWTPSPLHF
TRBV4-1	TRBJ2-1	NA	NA	TGCGCCAGCAGCCTAACTTTAGCGGAGAGCTCCTACAATGAGCAGTTCTTC	CASSLTLAESSYNEQFF
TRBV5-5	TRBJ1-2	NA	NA	TGTGCCAGCAGCCTTGGTCGGGGAGTAGGAGACTATGGCTACACCTTC	CASSLGRGVGDYGYTF
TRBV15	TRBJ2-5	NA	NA	TGTGCCACCAGCCAATTAGAAGAGACCCAGTACTTC	CATSQLEETQYF
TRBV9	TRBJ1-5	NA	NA	TGTGCCAGCAGCGGGGCCCCGGACACCCCAAATAGCAATCAGCCCCAGCATTTT	CASSGAPDTPNSNQPQHF
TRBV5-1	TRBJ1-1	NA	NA	TGCGCCAGCAGCTTGTTACGGGGGAGTGCTGAAGCTTTCTTT	CASSLLRGSAEAFF
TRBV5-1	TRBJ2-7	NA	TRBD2	TGCGCCAGCAGCCCCTCGGAACTAGCGGGCCAAGACTACGAGCAGTACTTC	CASSPSELAGQDYEQYF
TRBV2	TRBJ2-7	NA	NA	TGTGCCAGCAGGGGCATGGGAAGGGGTTACGAGCAGTACTTC	CASRGMGRGYEQYF
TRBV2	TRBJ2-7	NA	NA	TGTGCCAGCAGTGGGGGACCTAGCGCACCCTACGAGCAGTACTTC	CASSGGPSAPYEQYF
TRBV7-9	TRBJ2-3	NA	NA	TGTGCCAGCAGCTTTAAGGGAGCAGTCACAGATACGCAGTATTTT	CASSFKGAVTDTQYF
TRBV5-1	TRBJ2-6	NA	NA	TGCGCCAGCAGCTTGCGGGAAGGCTCTGGGGCCAACGTCCTGACTTTC	CASSLREGSGANVLTF